A few counts support the clone carrying this T cell receptor beta chain. The antigen is unknown. Some clones are missing from TCRdb's copy, which holds only in-frame ones; the method was immunoSEQ multiplex PCR. Of 65,000 to 80,000 clones listed, about 84% were seen once; the top ten hold 7% to 9.5%. V lost 10 bases and J lost 5; bases outside the gene matches: 7. The CDR3 runs to 13 residues. Germline lookup yields CDR1 LNHDA and CDR2 SQIVND (reference sequence). The sample comes from a study of OX40 agonist ivuxolimab in advanced cancers. The study, taken as a whole, reports: There was clonal expansion of CD4+ and CD8+ blood T cells by week 6 at 0.1 to 3.0 mg/kg.

The source material was CD4+ or CD8+ T cells sorted from blood, sampled in a trial of the OX40 agonist ivuxolimab. This sequence originates from an adult with an advanced solid tumor such as melanoma, head and neck, liver or kidney cancer. This chain links TRBV19 with TRBJ1-4; TRBD1 agrees at 7 bases. CDR3 coding DNA: TGTGCCACCTCGGACAGGCCGAATGAAAAACTGTTTTTT. Translation: CATSDRPNEKLFF.